This is a list of T cell receptor beta chains from one sample in a study of shared clonotypes between healthy human individuals. Method: immunoSEQ multiplex PCR; TCRdb's copy keeps in-frame clones and lacks some. The data contain about 580,000 clones, roughly 98% of them seen just once; the ten biggest clones take up less than 0.35%. Sequencing was carried out using naive CD8+ T cells sorted from blood. Receptor source: a man aged 30 to 39 in good health. Each CDR3 is given with its conserved first and last residue. The order of the fields is D gene, V gene, J gene, clone size, CDR3 DNA, CDR3 protein. A D gene is named only where the DNA matches it firmly. Not every row has a clone size; where given, it reads once, few, many or a size class.

>TRBD2|TRBV27|TRBJ2-7|-
TGTGCCAGCAGTTTAGCTAGCGGGAGATCCTACGAGCAGTACTTC
CASSLASGRSYEQYF
>TRBD1|TRBV25-1|TRBJ2-5|-
TGTGCCAGCAGAGGACAGGGGGCAACCGTGACCCAGTACTTC
CASRGQGATVTQYF
>TRBD2|TRBV7-9|TRBJ2-2|-
TGTGCCAGCAGCCCCACTAGCGGGGCAAACACCGGGGAGCTGTTTTTT
CASSPTSGANTGELFF
>-|TRBV29-1|TRBJ2-7|-
TGCAGCGCTGCAAGCGACGAGCAGTACTTC
CSAASDEQYF
>TRBD1|TRBV4-3|TRBJ2-1|-
TGCGCCAGCAGCCATGCGCCGGGACAGGGACGGAATGAGCAGTTCTTC
CASSHAPGQGRNEQFF
>TRBD2|TRBV4-3|TRBJ2-7|-
TGCGCCAGCAGCCAAGATATCGGATTTAGCGGGATCTACGAGCAGTACTTC
CASSQDIGFSGIYEQYF
>-|TRBV6-8|TRBJ2-3|-
TGTGCCAGCACTAGGAATGGCGTCACAGATACGCAGTATTTT
CASTRNGVTDTQYF
>TRBD1|TRBV7-9|TRBJ1-4|-
TGTGCCAGCAGGCCGGGACAGCCGAATGAAAAACTGTTTTTT
CASRPGQPNEKLFF
>-|TRBV7-9|TRBJ2-5|-
TGTGCCAGCAGCTTATGGGGGGCAGTCGAGACCCAGTACTTC
CASSLWGAVETQYF
>-|TRBV15|TRBJ1-5|once
TGTGCCACCAGCAGACGACGGGGTAGTCAGCCCCAGCATTTT
CATSRRRGSQPQHF
>TRBD1|TRBV2|TRBJ2-1|-
TGTGCCAGCCGCCTGGGACAGGGGATGAATGAGCAGTTCTTC
CASRLGQGMNEQFF
>TRBD1|TRBV7-9|TRBJ2-7|-
TGTGCCAGCAGCTTTGCCTTCGGGACAGGGAGGGACGAGCAGTACTTC
CASSFAFGTGRDEQYF